One sample yielded the 8 T cell receptor beta chains listed below, sequenced in a study of T cell repertoires in cytomegalovirus infection. No cognate antigen is known for these TCRs. TCRdb reprocessed the reads with MiXCR, giving one entry per CDR3 protein. The sample records 900,000 to 950,000 distinct CDR3 sequences, around 29% being singletons. The sequences come from cultured CD8+ T cells from PBMCs, collected from culture after CMV antigen stimulation. These TCRs come from a human donor in good health (CMV status not recorded). Some clones in this sample may be carry-over from other donors' samples.

This clonotype came up a few times. The chain is built from TRBV11-1 and TRBJ2-7; D is tentatively TRBD1 or TRBD2 (6 bases each). Germline V lookup: CDR1 SGHAT, CDR2 FQDESV (reference sequence). This CDR3 has 16 amino acids. Trimming removed 1 base from V and 2 bases from J, with 15 bases in between. CDR3 sequence: CASSLEGGTLAYEQYV. CDR3 DNA sequence: TGTGCCAGCAGCTTAGAAGGGGGGACACTGGCCTACGAGCAGTACGTC.

The chain is built from TRBV29-1 and TRBJ1-2, with D perhaps matching TRBD1 (6 bases). Looked up from germline, CDR1 is SQVTM and CDR2 is ANQGSEA. The CDR3 covers 12 residues. V lost 3 bases and J lost 4, with 9 bases in between. CDR3 sequence reads: CSVDGGLYGYTF. The CDR3 bases are TGCAGCGTTGATGGGGGCCTCTATGGCTACACCTTC.

The V call is TRBV6-6, the J call TRBJ1-2; perhaps TRBD1 as D (5 bases). V dropped 0 bases and J dropped 8 bases, with 13 bases sitting between them. CDR1 is MNHNY, CDR2 SVGAGI, per germline (reference sequence). The length of the CDR3 is 14 residues. DNA of the CDR3: TGTGCCAGCAGTTACTCAAACTTCAGGGACGGCTACACCTTC. Residues: CASSYSNFRDGYTF.

This clonotype was observed a few times. V is TRBV6-5 and J is TRBJ2-2, with D perhaps TRBD2 (6 bases). Germline V lookup: CDR1 MNHEY, CDR2 SVGAGI. V lost 9 bases to trimming and J lost 6 bases, with 14 bases between them. The CDR3 runs 13 residues. The CDR3 DNA is TGTGCCAGTGGGGACTCCCTGGCCGGGGAGCTGTTTTTT. Translated, it gives CASGDSLAGELFF.

The chain combines TRBV7-3 with TRBJ1-4; weak D call: TRBD1 (6 bases). Trimming cost V 3 bases and J 0 bases, with 11 bases left between them. Per germline, CDR1 SGHTA and CDR2 FQGTGA. CDR3 length: 16 residues. The CDR3 spells CASSLKGEATNEKLFF. As DNA, the CDR3 is TGTGCCAGCAGCTTGAAGGGGGAAGCAACTAATGAAAAACTGTTTTTT.

This clonotype was seen a few times. The chain links TRBV12-3 or TRBV12-4 to TRBJ2-1, with 10 bases that match TRBD2. Losses at the gene ends were 3 bases for V and 1 base for J; bases not matched to a gene: 12. CDR3 length: 19 amino acids. The CDR3 loop is CASSFAASGGRPSYNEQFF. The CDR3 region has the DNA TGTGCCAGCAGTTTCGCGGCTAGCGGGGGTCGACCTTCCTACAATGAGCAGTTCTTC.

This clonotype was picked up a small number of times. The chain combines TRBV7-8 with TRBJ1-1, with TRBD1 identical over 9 bases. Germline V gives CDR1 SGHVS, CDR2 FQNEAQ. The CDR3 is 16 residues long. V gave up 5 bases and J gave up 5 bases; unmatched junction bases: 12. In nucleotides, the CDR3 is TGTGCCAGCAGCACCAGTCCCGGACAGGGGAGAACTGAAGCTTTCTTT. This codes for CASSTSPGQGRTEAFF.

The J gene is TRBJ2-1, the V gene TRBV9; 10 bases align to TRBD2. Germline V gives CDR1 SGDLS, CDR2 YYNGEE. The trim removed 4 bases at V and 8 bases at J, leaving 12 bases unmatched. The CDR3 has 16 amino acids. Here the CDR3 reads CASSTLAGVYPDEQFF. Written as DNA, the CDR3 is TGTGCCAGCAGCACCCTAGCGGGGGTCTACCCCGATGAGCAGTTCTTC.